This TCR beta chain was sequenced during a study of post-analysis software for immune sequencing data. Prepared TCR beta cDNA libraries contained unique molecular identifiers. TCRdb itself ran the PCR reads through MiXCR, one entry per CDR3 protein. The sample carries 750,000 to 950,000 distinct CDR3 sequences, under 70% recorded once. About this clonotype: Antigen specificity is unknown.

Points from the study as a whole: Pronounced co-clustering by F measure was evident among identically batched samples. When patients were compared with controls, about 5 TRBV segments were more frequent, TRBV5-6, TRBV5-1 and TRBV20-1 among them.

The V end lost 1 base, the J end lost 5 bases, and 17 bases lay between the germline ends. This CDR3 has 15 residues. CDR1 and CDR2 from the germline V gene are SQVTM and ANQGSEA. The rearrangement joins TRBV29-1 to TRBJ1-1; D call uncertain. Sequencing used blood. The TCR comes from a girl aged 10-17 years with multiple sclerosis. This CDR3 reads CSVEGARTSSTEAFF. As DNA, the CDR3 is TGCAGCGTTGAAGGGGCCCGTACCTCGAGTACTGAAGCTTTCTTT.